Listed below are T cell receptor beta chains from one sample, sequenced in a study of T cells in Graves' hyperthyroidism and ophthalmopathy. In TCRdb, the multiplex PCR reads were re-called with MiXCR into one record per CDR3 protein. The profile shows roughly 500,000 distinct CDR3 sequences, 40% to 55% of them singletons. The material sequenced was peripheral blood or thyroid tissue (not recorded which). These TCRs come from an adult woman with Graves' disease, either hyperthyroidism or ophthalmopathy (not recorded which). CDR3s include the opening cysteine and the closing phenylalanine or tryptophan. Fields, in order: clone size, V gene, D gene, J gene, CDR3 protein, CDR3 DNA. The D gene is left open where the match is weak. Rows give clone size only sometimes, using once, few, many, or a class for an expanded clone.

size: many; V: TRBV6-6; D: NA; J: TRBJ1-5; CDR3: CASSRSSGSPYQPQHF; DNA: TGTGCCAGCAGCCGCTCCTCCGGGTCCCCTTATCAGCCCCAGCATTTT
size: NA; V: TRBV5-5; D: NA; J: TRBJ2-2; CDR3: CASPKEGNTGELFF; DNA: TGTGCCAGCCCTAAAGAGGGAAACACCGGGGAGCTGTTTTTT
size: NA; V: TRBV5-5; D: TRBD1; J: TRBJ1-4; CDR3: CASSLTVGETGTGPEKLFF; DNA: TGTGCCAGCAGCTTGACGGTTGGCGAGACCGGGACAGGGCCTGAAAAACTGTTTTTT
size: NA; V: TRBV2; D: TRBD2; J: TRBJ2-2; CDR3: CASSEEGLDTGELFF; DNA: TGTGCCAGCAGTGAAGAGGGACTAGACACCGGGGAGCTGTTTTTT
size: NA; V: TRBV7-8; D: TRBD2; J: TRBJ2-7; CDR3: CARQAGGPYEQYF; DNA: TGTGCCCGTCAAGCGGGAGGACCTTACGAGCAGTACTTC
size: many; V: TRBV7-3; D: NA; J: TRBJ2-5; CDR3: CASSLGGGVGQETQYF; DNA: TGTGCCAGCAGCTTAGGGGGAGGAGTAGGCCAAGAGACCCAGTACTTC
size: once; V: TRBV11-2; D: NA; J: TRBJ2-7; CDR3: CASSLDETGEQYF; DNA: TGTGCCAGCAGCTTAGATGAGACCGGGGAGCAGTACTTC
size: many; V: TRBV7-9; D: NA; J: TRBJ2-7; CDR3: CASSPSRNYEQYF; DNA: TGTGCCAGCAGCCCAAGTCGAAACTACGAGCAGTACTTC
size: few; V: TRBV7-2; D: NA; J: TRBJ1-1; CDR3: CASSGRLNTEAFF; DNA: TGTGCCAGCAGCGGGCGGCTGAACACTGAAGCTTTCTTT
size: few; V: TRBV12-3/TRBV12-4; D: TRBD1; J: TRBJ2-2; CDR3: CASGAGTEEGELFF; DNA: TGTGCCAGCGGAGCCGGGACAGAAGAGGGGGAGCTGTTTTTT
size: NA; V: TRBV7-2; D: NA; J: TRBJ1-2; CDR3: CASSLTVTNYGYTF; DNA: TGTGCCAGCAGCTTGACAGTGACTAACTATGGCTACACCTTC
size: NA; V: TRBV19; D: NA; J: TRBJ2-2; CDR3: CASSIGQRGPGELFF; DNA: TGTGCCAGTAGTATAGGCCAGAGAGGGCCCGGGGAGCTGTTTTTT
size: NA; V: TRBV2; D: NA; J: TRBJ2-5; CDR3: CASTPDVIGETQYF; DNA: TGTGCCAGCACCCCGGATGTCATTGGGGAGACCCAGTACTTC
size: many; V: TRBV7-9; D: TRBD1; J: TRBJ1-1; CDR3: CASSPDRVYTEAFF; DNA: TGTGCCAGCAGCCCGGACAGGGTTTACACTGAAGCTTTCTTT
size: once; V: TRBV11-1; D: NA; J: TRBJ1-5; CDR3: CASSGEGGRNQPQHF; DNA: TGTGCCAGCAGCGGGGAGGGAGGACGGAATCAGCCCCAGCATTTT
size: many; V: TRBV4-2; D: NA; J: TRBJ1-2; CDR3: CASSQEGLGGIGYGYTF; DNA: TGTGCCAGCAGCCAAGAGGGCCTCGGAGGGATCGGTTATGGCTACACCTTC
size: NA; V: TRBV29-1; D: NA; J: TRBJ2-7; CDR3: CSLGAPQIYEQYF; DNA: TGCAGCTTAGGGGCCCCCCAGATCTACGAGCAGTACTTC
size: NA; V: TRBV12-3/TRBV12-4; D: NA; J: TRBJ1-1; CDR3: CASSLGKGNTEAFF; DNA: TGTGCCAGCAGTTTAGGGAAAGGGAACACTGAAGCTTTCTTT
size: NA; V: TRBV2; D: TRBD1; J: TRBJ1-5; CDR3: CASRTGIGNQPQHF; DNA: TGTGCCAGCCGGACAGGAATAGGCAATCAGCCCCAGCATTTT
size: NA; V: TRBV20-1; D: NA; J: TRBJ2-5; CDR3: CSARAPAGVGETQYF; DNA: TGCAGTGCTAGAGCCCCCGCAGGGGTGGGAGAGACCCAGTACTTC
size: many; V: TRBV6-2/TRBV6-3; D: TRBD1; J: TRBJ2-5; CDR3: CASRRTGAGETQYF; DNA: TGTGCCAGCAGACGAACAGGGGCCGGGGAGACCCAGTACTTC
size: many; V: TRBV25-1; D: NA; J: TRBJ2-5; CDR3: CASSEESRIIGETQYF; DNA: TGTGCCAGCAGTGAGGAATCCAGAATAATAGGGGAGACCCAGTACTTC
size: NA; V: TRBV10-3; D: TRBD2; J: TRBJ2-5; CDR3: CAISEVTSGRQETQYF; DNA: TGTGCCATCAGTGAGGTGACTAGCGGGCGTCAAGAGACCCAGTACTTC
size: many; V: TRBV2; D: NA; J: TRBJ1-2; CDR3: CASTVEGYGYTF; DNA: TGTGCCAGCACGGTTGAAGGGTATGGCTACACCTTC
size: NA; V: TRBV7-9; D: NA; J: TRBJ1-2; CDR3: CASSLYRDGGYTF; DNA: TGTGCCAGCAGCTTATACAGGGATGGCGGCTACACCTTC
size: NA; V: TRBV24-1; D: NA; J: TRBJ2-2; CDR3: CATSPVDRNTGELFF; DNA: TGTGCCACCAGTCCCGTGGACAGGAACACCGGGGAGCTGTTTTTT
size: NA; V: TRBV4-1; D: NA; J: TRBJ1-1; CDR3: CASSQDRASLQAFF; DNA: TGCGCCAGCAGCCAAGATCGGGCCAGCCTTCAAGCTTTCTTT
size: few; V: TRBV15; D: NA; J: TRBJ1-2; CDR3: CATSRGNTATYGYTF; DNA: TGTGCCACCAGCAGAGGAAACACAGCCACTTATGGCTACACCTTC
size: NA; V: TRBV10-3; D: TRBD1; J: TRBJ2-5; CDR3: CAISGSGGGETQYF; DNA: TGTGCCATCAGTGGATCAGGGGGCGGAGAGACCCAGTACTTC
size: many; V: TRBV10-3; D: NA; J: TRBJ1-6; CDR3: CAISPDGSNSPLHF; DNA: TGTGCCATCAGTCCGGACGGCTCTAATTCACCCCTCCACTTT
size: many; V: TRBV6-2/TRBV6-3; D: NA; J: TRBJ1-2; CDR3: CASSSSIGNGYTF; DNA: TGTGCCAGCAGCTCGAGTATCGGAAATGGCTACACCTTC
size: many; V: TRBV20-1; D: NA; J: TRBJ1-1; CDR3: CSARGAGTGYMNTEAFF; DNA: TGCAGTGCTAGGGGTGCGGGGACCGGGTACATGAACACTGAAGCTTTCTTT
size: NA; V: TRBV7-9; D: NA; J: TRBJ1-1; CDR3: CASSLYGGDSEAFF; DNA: TGTGCCAGCAGCTTATACGGGGGGGATAGTGAAGCTTTCTTT
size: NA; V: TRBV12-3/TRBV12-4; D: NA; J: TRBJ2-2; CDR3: CASSEGAGELFF; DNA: TGTGCCAGCAGTGAGGGCGCCGGGGAGCTGTTTTTT
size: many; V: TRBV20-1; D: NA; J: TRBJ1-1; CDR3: CSASPGGPNTEAFF; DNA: TGCAGTGCTTCCCCTGGGGGACCTAACACTGAAGCTTTCTTT
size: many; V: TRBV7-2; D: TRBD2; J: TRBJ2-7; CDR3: CASSLGLAREQYF; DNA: TGTGCCAGCAGCCTTGGACTAGCGAGGGAGCAGTACTTC
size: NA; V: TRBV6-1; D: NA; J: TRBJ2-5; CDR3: CASRALAIGETQYF; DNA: TGTGCCAGCAGGGCCTTAGCTATAGGCGAGACCCAGTACTTC
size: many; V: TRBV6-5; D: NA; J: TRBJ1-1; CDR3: CASSYWSLADTEAFF; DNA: TGTGCCAGCAGTTATTGGAGTCTCGCGGACACTGAAGCTTTCTTT
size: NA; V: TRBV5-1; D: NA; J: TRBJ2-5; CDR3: CASSLEGRGPQYF; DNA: TGTGCCAGCAGCTTGGAAGGAAGAGGGCCCCAGTACTTC
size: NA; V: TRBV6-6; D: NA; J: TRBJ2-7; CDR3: CASVTGGIEPYEQYF; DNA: TGTGCCAGCGTAACAGGAGGGATTGAACCCTACGAGCAGTACTTC
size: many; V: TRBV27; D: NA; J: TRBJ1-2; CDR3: CASSLSGGRGYTF; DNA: TGTGCCAGCAGTTTAAGCGGGGGGCGGGGCTACACCTTC
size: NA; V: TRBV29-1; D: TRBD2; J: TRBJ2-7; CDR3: CSVDLAGGEQYF; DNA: TGCAGCGTTGATCTAGCGGGAGGGGAGCAGTACTTC
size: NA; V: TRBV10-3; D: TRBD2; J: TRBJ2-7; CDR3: CAIRKTSGRGYEQYF; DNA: TGTGCCATCAGGAAGACTAGCGGGAGAGGATACGAGCAGTACTTC
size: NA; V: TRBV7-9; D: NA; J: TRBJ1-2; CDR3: CASSGNPQDDGYTF; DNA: TGTGCCAGCAGCGGTAACCCGCAGGACGATGGCTACACCTTC
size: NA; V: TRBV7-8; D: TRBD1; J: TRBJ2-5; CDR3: CASSPQARGRETQYF; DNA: TGTGCCAGCAGCCCTCAGGCGAGGGGGCGAGAGACCCAGTACTTC
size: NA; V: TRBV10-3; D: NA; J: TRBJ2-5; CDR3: CAISEEGTTGFGETQYF; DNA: TGTGCCATCAGTGAGGAAGGGACAACAGGATTCGGGGAGACCCAGTACTTC
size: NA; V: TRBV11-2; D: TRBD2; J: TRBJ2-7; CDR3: CASSRGLAGYYEQYF; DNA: TGTGCCAGCAGCAGGGGACTAGCGGGATACTACGAGCAGTACTTC
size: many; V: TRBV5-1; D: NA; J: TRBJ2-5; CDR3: CASSLTPQETQYF; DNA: TGTGCCAGCAGCTTAACCCCTCAAGAGACCCAGTACTTC
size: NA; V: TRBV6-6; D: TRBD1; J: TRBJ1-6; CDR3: CASRGQGFNSPLHF; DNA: TGTGCCAGCAGGGGACAGGGTTTCAATTCACCCCTCCACTTT
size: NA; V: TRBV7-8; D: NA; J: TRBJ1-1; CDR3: CASSGGGTKAFF; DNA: TGTGCCAGCAGCGGAGGGGGGACTAAGGCTTTCTTT
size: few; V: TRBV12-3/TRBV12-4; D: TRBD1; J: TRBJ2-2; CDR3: CASSSDRAGELFF; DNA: TGTGCCAGCAGTTCGGACAGGGCCGGGGAGCTGTTTTTT
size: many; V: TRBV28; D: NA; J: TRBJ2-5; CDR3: CASTRGTLQETQYF; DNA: TGTGCCAGCACCCGAGGGACTTTACAAGAGACCCAGTACTTC
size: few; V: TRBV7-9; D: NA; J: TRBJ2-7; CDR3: CASRVESSYEQYF; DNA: TGTGCCAGCAGAGTCGAGAGCTCCTACGAGCAGTACTTC
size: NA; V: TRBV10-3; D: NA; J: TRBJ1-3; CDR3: CATGGTNTIYF; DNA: TGTGCCACCGGCGGAACAAACACCATATATTTT
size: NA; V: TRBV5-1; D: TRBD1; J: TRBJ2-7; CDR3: CASTYLGTGVYEQYF; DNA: TGCGCCAGCACCTATCTCGGGACAGGGGTATACGAGCAGTACTTC
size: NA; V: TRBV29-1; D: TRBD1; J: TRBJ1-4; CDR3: CSVEDPRGQGGEKLFF; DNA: TGCAGCGTTGAAGATCCCCGGGGACAGGGCGGTGAAAAACTGTTTTTT
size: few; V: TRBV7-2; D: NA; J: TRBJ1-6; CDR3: CASSYGTSNSPLHF; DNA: TGTGCCAGCAGCTATGGGACCTCCAATTCACCCCTCCACTTT
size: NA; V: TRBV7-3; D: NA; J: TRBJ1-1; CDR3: CASYLKDRTEAFF; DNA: TGTGCCAGCTACCTGAAGGATCGCACTGAAGCTTTCTTT
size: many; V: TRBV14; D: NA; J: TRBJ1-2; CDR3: CASSQIEGLGGYTF; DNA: TGTGCCAGCAGCCAAATTGAGGGATTGGGTGGCTACACCTTC